Below are 18 T cell receptor beta chains sequenced from a single sample in a study of naive CD8 T cells in extremely preterm neonates. Sequencing was performed with immunoSEQ multiplex PCR; in TCRdb, only in-frame clones are kept and a portion is missing. The sample holds a few thousand clones, around 97% seen once. Cord blood came from elective full-term cesareans at about 35-42 weeks without labor or membrane rupture. The sample was naive CD8+ T cells from cord blood. These receptors were taken from a newborn in good health.

The genes are TRBV11-2 and TRBJ2-1; a possible D gene is TRBD2 (6 bases). The V gene's germline CDR1 is SGHAT and CDR2 FQNNGV. The CDR3 sequence is 16 residues long. V was shortened by 1 base and J by 4 bases, with 14 bases between the two germline ends. The CDR3 nucleotides read TGTGCCAGCAGCTTAGTTAGCGGTGGGCGGTACAATGAGCAGTTCTTC. This translates into CASSLVSGGRYNEQFF.

This rearrangement joins TRBV5-1 to TRBJ2-1, with unresolved D. Per germline, CDR1 SGHRS and CDR2 YFSETQ. The CDR3 totals 12 residues. V was trimmed by 3 bases and J by 3 bases, leaving 4 bases between them. The CDR3: CASSSNYNEQFF. Here the CDR3 DNA reads TGCGCCAGCAGCTCAAACTACAATGAGCAGTTCTTC.

Only one count was recorded for this clone. This sequence joins TRBV28 and TRBJ2-7; no definite D call. Trimming removed 6 bases at V and 0 bases at J, with 9 bases between. Germline V gene lookup returns CDR1 MDHEN and CDR2 SYDVKM. The CDR3 sequence is 13 residues long. The CDR3 is CASSTASSYEQYF. Here the CDR3 DNA reads TGTGCCAGCAGCACTGCGAGCTCCTACGAGCAGTACTTC.

V is TRBV19 and J is TRBJ1-1; 8 bases fit TRBD1. CDR3 length equals 15 residues. Germline V gene lookup returns CDR1 LNHDA and CDR2 SQIVND (reference sequence). J was trimmed by 2 bases and V by 3 bases; bases with no gene match: 5. The CDR3 DNA is TGTGCCAGTAGTATGCGCAGGGGGCTCAACACTGAAGCTTTCTTT. It is translated as CASSMRRGLNTEAFF. The full variable domain, in which reference TRBV19 and TRBJ1-1 provide the parts outside the CDR3, is DGGITQSPKYLFRKEGQNVTLSCEQNLNHDAMYWYRQDPGQGLRLIYYSQIVNDFQKGDIAEGYSVSREKKESFPLTVTSAQKNPTAFYLCASSMRRGLNTEAFFGQGTRLTVV.

The rearrangement uses TRBV4-1 and TRBJ1-1; the D is unclear. Germline CDR1 is MGHRA and CDR2 is YSYEKL. There are 14 residues in the CDR3. Trimming left V 0 bases short and J 6 bases short, with 11 bases between. The CDR3 protein is CASSQESTASEAFF. The CDR3 DNA sequence: TGCGCCAGCAGCCAAGAGAGCACAGCCTCTGAAGCTTTCTTT.

This chain links TRBV5-6 with TRBJ1-6; possibly TRBD1 for D (5 bases). Germline loops: CDR1 SGHDT, CDR2 YYEEEE. The CDR3 totals 16 residues. With 0 bases removed from V and 8 bases from J, the gap between germline ends came to 15 bases. This CDR3 is CASSLANLREDSPLHF. The CDR3 DNA follows: TGTGCCAGCAGCTTGGCCAACCTCAGGGAGGATTCACCCCTCCACTTT.

This chain connects TRBV29-1 to TRBJ1-4; no firm D call. Trimming removed 8 bases from V and 7 bases from J, with 5 bases in between. Germline V gives CDR1 SQVTM, CDR2 ANQGSEA. CDR3 length: 9 residues. This chain's CDR3 is CSFGEKLFF. The CDR3, as DNA: TGCAGCTTCGGTGAAAAACTGTTTTTT.

V is TRBV2 and J is TRBJ2-5; 9 bases are shared with TRBD1. V lost 8 bases, J lost 0 bases, and 13 bases stayed unmatched. The germline V gene encodes CDR1 SNHLY and CDR2 FYNNEI. The CDR3 totals 17 residues. CDR3 in amino acids: CASAWDRESPYQETQYF. DNA for the CDR3: TGTGCCAGCGCTTGGGACAGGGAATCTCCTTACCAAGAGACCCAGTACTTC. Complete variable domain (other parts from reference TRBV2 and TRBJ2-5): EPEVTQTPSHQVTQMGQEVILRCVPISNHLYFYWYRQILGQKVEFLVSFYNNEISEKSEIFDDQFSVERPDGSNFTLKIRSTKLEDSAMYFCASAWDRESPYQETQYFGPGTRLLVL.

V is TRBV5-1 and J is TRBJ1-5; D possibly corresponds to TRBD1 (5 bases). CDR1 and CDR2 from the germline V gene are SGHRS and YFSETQ. V was shortened by 0 bases and J by 2 bases, with 9 bases between the two germline ends. This CDR3 has 15 amino acids. The DNA of the CDR3 is TGCGCCAGCAGCTTGGGGGGGGTTGGCAATCAGCCCCAGCATTTT. It translates to CASSLGGVGNQPQHF.

This chain uses TRBV19 with TRBJ2-5; 13 positions agree with TRBD2. Germline CDR1 is LNHDA and CDR2 is SQIVND (reference sequence). This CDR3 has 17 residues. The V segment lost 3 bases and the J segment 4 bases; nucleotides outside the gene matches: 8. The CDR3 DNA is TGTGCCAGTAGTATTCCGACTAGCGGGGGGACTCCAGAGACCCAGTACTTC. Protein sequence: CASSIPTSGGTPETQYF. Combining the CDR3 with reference TRBV19 and TRBJ2-5 gives the whole variable domain DGGITQSPKYLFRKEGQNVTLSCEQNLNHDAMYWYRQDPGQGLRLIYYSQIVNDFQKGDIAEGYSVSREKKESFPLTVTSAQKNPTAFYLCASSIPTSGGTPETQYFGPGTRLLVL.

The chain joins TRBV2 to TRBJ2-3; 8 positions match TRBD1. The length of the CDR3 is 16 residues. The V segment lost 6 bases and the J segment 4 bases; nucleotides outside the gene matches: 12. The V gene's germline CDR1 is SNHLY and CDR2 FYNNEI. CDR3 in amino acids: CASSDRPGQVADTQYF. The CDR3 DNA reads as TGTGCCAGCAGCGACCGCCCGGGACAGGTGGCAGATACGCAGTATTTT.

With regard to this clone: Other DNA sequences of this sample code for an identical CDR3. The V call is TRBV19, the J call TRBJ2-1, with a tentative D call TRBD1 (5 bases). The CDR3 contains 15 residues. The germline V and J ends were trimmed by 3 bases and 9 bases, with 18 bases remaining between them. CDR1 is LNHDA and CDR2 is SQIVND in the germline V gene (reference sequence). The CDR3 is CASSIFLGQGSEQFF. CDR3 bases: TGTGCCAGTAGTATCTTTCTAGGGCAGGGCAGTGAGCAGTTCTTC.

The V gene is TRBV5-3, the J gene TRBJ1-2; D gene unclear. TRBV5-3 counts as an open reading frame of uncertain function. The CDR3 loop spans 12 amino acids. Trimming stripped 3 bases from V and 4 bases from J, with 7 bases between. CDR3 nucleotide sequence: TGTGCCAGAAGCTCCAGTTTCTATGGCTACACCTTC. It translates to CARSSSFYGYTF.

The CDR3 spells CASSQLPFHDTQYF. The DNA of the CDR3 is TGCGCCAGCAGCCAACTACCCTTCCATGATACGCAGTATTTT. The chain is built from TRBV4-1 and TRBJ2-3; no firm D call. V lost 2 bases and J lost 6, with 12 bases in between. CDR1 and CDR2 from the germline V gene are MGHRA and YSYEKL. The CDR3 loop spans 14 amino acids.

The V gene is TRBV7-8, the J gene TRBJ2-3, with D possibly matching TRBD1 (6 bases). Germline CDR1 and CDR2: SGHVS and FQNEAQ. V gave up 3 bases and J gave up 2 bases, with 12 bases separating them. This CDR3 has 15 residues. The CDR3 reads CASSFRDTVTDTQYF. As DNA, the CDR3 is TGTGCCAGCAGCTTCCGGGACACCGTCACAGATACGCAGTATTTT.

V is TRBV27 and J is TRBJ2-1; 11 bases agree with TRBD1. Trimming at V came to 0 bases and at J to 6 bases, leaving 4 bases not matched to a gene. The CDR3 contains 16 residues. Looked up from germline, CDR1 is MNHEY and CDR2 is SMNVEV (reference sequence). The CDR3 DNA reads TGTGCCAGCAGTTTATCGAGTGGGACAGGGGGCAATGAGCAGTTCTTC. It yields the protein CASSLSSGTGGNEQFF.

The gene calls are TRBV2 and TRBJ1-4, with TRBD1 identical over 9 bases. The V gene end was trimmed by 2 bases and the J gene end by 7 bases; junction bases not matched to a gene: 11. Germline CDR1 SNHLY, CDR2 FYNNEI. CDR3 length: 17 amino acids. This CDR3 reads CASSERRTGGGSEKLFF. For the CDR3, the DNA is TGTGCCAGCAGTGAACGACGAACAGGGGGCGGGAGTGAAAAACTGTTTTTT.

The rearrangement links TRBV5-1 to TRBJ1-5; D is undetermined. CDR1 and CDR2 (germline): SGHRS, YFSETQ. The CDR3 consists of 15 residues. Trimming removed 0 bases at V and 0 bases at J, with 7 bases between. The CDR3 sequence: CASSLARLSNQPQHF. The CDR3 nucleotides are TGCGCCAGCAGCTTGGCCAGGCTTAGCAATCAGCCCCAGCATTTT.